These 32 T cell receptor beta chains share one sample of origin, sequenced in a study of T cells expressing NK-cell markers. TCRdb reprocessed the 5' RACE reads and stores each CDR3 protein as one record, lacking DNA. In all, the sample yields about 460,000 distinct CDR3 sequences. The sample comprised blood T cells: a sorted CD56 or NKG2C T cell subset, CD4+ or CD8+ T cells, or bulk PBMC T cells (not recorded which). Receptors originate from a woman aged 50 to 65 in good health.

The chain combines TRBV5-1 with TRBJ1-1; lacking DNA, the TRBD1 call made by TCRdb goes unchecked. Germline CDR1 reads SGHRS; CDR2 reads YFSETQ. CDR3 size: 14 residues. CDR3 amino acids: CASSPGTTNTEAFF.

The genes are TRBV30 and TRBJ1-1; TCRdb returns TRBD1, unconfirmable since there is no DNA. This CDR3 contains 15 residues. Germline-derived CDR1 and CDR2 are GTSNPN and SVGIG (reference sequence). The CDR3 sequence: CAWSVPWGGTTEAFF.

The chain is built from TRBV10-2 and TRBJ2-2. The CDR3 runs 14 residues. Per germline, CDR1 WSHSY and CDR2 SAAADI. The CDR3: CASSATLGAGELFF.

This chain joins TRBV3-1 and TRBJ1-4. This CDR3 has 11 amino acids. Germline-derived CDR1 and CDR2 are LGHDT and YNNKEL (reference sequence). The CDR3 protein is CASRIADVLFF. The variable domain in full, with the rest retrieved from reference TRBV3-1 and TRBJ1-4, is DTAVSQTPKYLVTQMGNDKSIKCEQNLGHDTMYWYKQDSKKFLKIMFSYNNKELIINETVPNRFSPKSPDKAHLNLHINSLELGDSAVYFCASRIADVLFFGSGTQLSVL.

The chain couples TRBV10-2 to TRBJ1-6. The CDR3 is 13 amino acids. Germline V gene sequence: CDR1 WSHSY, CDR2 SAAADI. The CDR3 loop reads CASRREALGSLHF.

The chain is built from TRBV12-3 or TRBV12-4 and TRBJ1-5. The CDR3 totals 15 residues. This chain's CDR3 is CASSLLAGVDQPQHF.

This chain connects TRBV7-4 to TRBJ2-3; TCRdb lists TRBD2, though no DNA is available to test this call. CDR1 and CDR2 (germline): SGHVT, SQSDAQ. The CDR3 runs 14 residues. The CDR3 loop reads CASSLGTMIHTQYF.

The chain has TRBV28 and TRBJ2-7; TCRdb's D call, TRBD1, is unchecked because there is no DNA. Germline-derived CDR1 and CDR2 are MDHEN and SYDVKM. This CDR3 has 15 amino acids. CDR3 sequence: CASSSPGTGRALQYF. The variable domain in full, completed from reference TRBV28 and TRBJ2-7, reads DVKVTQSSRYLVKRTGEKVFLECVQDMDHENMFWYRQDPGLGLRLIYFSYDVKMKEKGDIPEGYSVSREKKERFSLILESASTNQTSMYLCASSSPGTGRALQYFGPGTRLTVT.

This sequence joins TRBV4-1 and TRBJ1-2; TCRdb returns TRBD1, unconfirmable since there is no DNA. The CDR3 contains 13 residues. CDR1 and CDR2 from the germline V gene are MGHRA and YSYEKL. The CDR3 sequence is CASSQAGGYGYTF.

V is TRBV6-5 and J is TRBJ1-5; TCRdb's D gene call, TRBD1, goes unchecked for lack of DNA. There are 12 residues in the CDR3. Germline CDR1 MNHEY, CDR2 SVGAGI. CDR3 loop: CASSYAGQPQHF.

The chain has TRBV20-1 and TRBJ1-1. The CDR3 is 11 amino acids. Looked up from germline, CDR1 is DFQATT and CDR2 is SNEGSKA (reference sequence). CDR3 sequence reads: CSASRNAEAFF.

CDR3 amino acids: CASSAGTGGNNEQFF. The rearrangement joins TRBV2 to TRBJ2-1; as DNA is missing, the TRBD1 call by TCRdb cannot be tested. CDR3 length equals 15 residues. Germline V lookup: CDR1 SNHLY, CDR2 FYNNEI.

The chain recombines TRBV3-1 with TRBJ2-1; TCRdb picks TRBD2, but there is no DNA to check that call. The germline V gene encodes CDR1 LGHDT and CDR2 YNNKEL (reference sequence). There are 16 residues in the CDR3. CDR3 in amino acids: CASSQGRFSVYNEQFF.

The chain carries TRBV7-9 and TRBJ2-5; TCRdb's D call, TRBD1, is unchecked because there is no DNA. Germline assignment: CDR1 SEHNR and CDR2 FQNEAQ (reference sequence). This CDR3 contains 16 residues. The CDR3 sequence is CASSWKQGRLEETQYF.

The V gene is TRBV7-9, the J gene TRBJ2-1. CDR3 length equals 12 residues. Germline CDR1 SEHNR, CDR2 FQNEAQ (reference sequence). The CDR3 is CASSRETDEQFF. Together with reference TRBV7-9 and TRBJ2-1, the CDR3 gives the full variable domain: DTGVSQNPRHKITKRGQNVTFRCDPISEHNRLYWYRQTLGQGPEFLTYFQNEAQLEKSRLLSDRFSAERPKGSFSTLEIQRTEQGDSAMYLCASSRETDEQFFGPGTRLTVL.

The V call is TRBV29-1, the J call TRBJ1-1; TCRdb's D call of TRBD1 is untestable without DNA. This CDR3 is 14 amino acids long. Per the germline V gene, CDR1 is SQVTM and CDR2 is ANQGSEA. The CDR3 reads CSVLALQGPYGAFF.

This chain's CDR3 is CASSVYMGLASGANVLTF. The V and J genes are TRBV5-1 and TRBJ2-6; the TRBD2 assignment by TCRdb is unverifiable without DNA. This CDR3 has 18 amino acids. Germline V gene data show CDR1 as SGHRS and CDR2 as YFSETQ.

The J gene is TRBJ2-3, the V gene TRBV20-1; the TCRdb call, TRBD2, lacks DNA for checking. This CDR3 is built from 13 residues. Germline V gives CDR1 DFQATT, CDR2 SNEGSKA (reference sequence). CDR3 residues: CSAKGGSGDTQYF.

The chain couples TRBV2 to TRBJ2-2. The V gene's germline CDR1 is SNHLY and CDR2 FYNNEI. The CDR3 consists of 17 residues. This chain's CDR3 is CASSPKWYSEATGELFF.

V gene TRBV7-9 combines with J gene TRBJ1-1. This CDR3 has 14 amino acids. Germline loops: CDR1 SEHNR, CDR2 FQNEAQ (reference sequence). The CDR3 reads CASSFGQGPLGAFF.

The chain carries TRBV5-1 and TRBJ1-2. Germline loops: CDR1 SGHRS, CDR2 YFSETQ. The CDR3 consists of 17 residues. CDR3 loop: CASSLGLGRVSIHGYTF.

The chain uses TRBV7-2 and TRBJ2-5. This CDR3 has 15 residues. The V gene's germline CDR1 is SGHTA and CDR2 FQGNSA. CDR3 loop: CASSLSLSLQETQYF. Combining the CDR3 with reference TRBV7-2 and TRBJ2-5 gives the whole variable domain GAGVSQSPSNKVTEKGKDVELRCDPISGHTALYWYRQSLGQGLEFLIYFQGNSAPDKSGLPSDRFSAERTGGSVSTLTIQRTQQEDSAVYLCASSLSLSLQETQYFGPGTRLLVL.

V usage is TRBV5-1 and J usage is TRBJ1-1. The CDR3 has 15 amino acids. CDR1 and CDR2 (germline): SGHRS, YFSETQ. CDR3 residues: CASSTNQQPNTEAFF.

The rearrangement links TRBV29-1 to TRBJ1-2; lacking DNA, the TRBD1 call made by TCRdb goes unchecked. The CDR3 contains 12 residues. In germline, CDR1 is SQVTM, CDR2 ANQGSEA. CDR3 sequence: CSLTPETGGYTF.

The chain recombines TRBV12-3 or TRBV12-4 with TRBJ1-1. This CDR3 contains 14 residues. The CDR3 loop reads CASSLGQSGTEAFF.

This sequence joins TRBV27 and TRBJ2-1; TCRdb outputs TRBD2, but without DNA this stays unchecked. Per the germline V gene, CDR1 is MNHEY and CDR2 is SMNVEV (reference sequence). The CDR3 contains 15 residues. The CDR3 loop reads CASSLGAGRANEQFF.

The V gene is TRBV3-1, the J gene TRBJ2-1. From germline, CDR1 is LGHDT and CDR2 YNNKEL (reference sequence). The CDR3 length is 15 residues. The CDR3: CASSQDITAPNEQFF.

The rearrangement links TRBV6-5 to TRBJ2-3; TCRdb names TRBD2, which stays unverified in the absence of DNA. Looked up from germline, CDR1 is MNHEY and CDR2 is SVGAGI. This CDR3 has 14 amino acids. This CDR3 is CASRGLAGVNTQYF.

The rearrangement uses TRBV29-1 and TRBJ2-7; the TRBD1 assignment by TCRdb is unverifiable without DNA. Germline V gene lookup returns CDR1 SQVTM and CDR2 ANQGSEA. The CDR3 runs 14 residues. CDR3 loop: CSVRDRGPYYEQYF.

The chain employs TRBV4-1 and TRBJ2-1; TCRdb selects TRBD2, and the lack of DNA leaves this call unchecked. The germline V gene has CDR1 MGHRA and CDR2 YSYEKL. The CDR3 is 15 residues long. CDR3 sequence reads: CASSQGLAGRGEQFF.

This sequence joins TRBV5-1 and TRBJ2-1; TCRdb calls TRBD1, which cannot be checked without DNA. CDR3 length equals 15 residues. Germline V gene lookup returns CDR1 SGHRS and CDR2 YFSETQ. CDR3 residues: CASSLAPGAASEQFF.

The rearrangement uses TRBV19 and TRBJ2-2; TCRdb's D call, TRBD2, is unchecked because there is no DNA. The CDR3 sequence is 16 residues long. Germline CDR1 reads LNHDA; CDR2 reads SQIVND (reference sequence). CDR3 loop: CASRPLREGRTGELFF.